A selection of T cell receptor beta chains follows, all from one sample in a study of T cell responses to AZD1222 COVID-19 vaccine. The protocol was immunoSEQ multiplex PCR, while the TCRdb copy is restricted to in-frame clones and leaves out a portion. The sample consists of 140,000 to 150,000 clones, approximately 90% of them appearing once. Sequencing was performed on peripheral blood, taken 28 days after the second AZD1222 dose. All receptors derive from an adult who received the AZD1222 COVID-19 vaccine. Each CDR3 is given with its conserved first and last residue. Fields, in order: CDR3 protein, CDR3 DNA, J gene, clone size, V gene, D gene. The D gene is left open where the match is weak. Expanded clones get a size class; other rows say once, few or many, or leave the size out.

CASSVVEGEQYF,TGTGCCAGCAGCGTAGTCGAGGGAGAGCAGTACTTC,TRBJ2-7,once,TRBV9,NA
CASSLGQENIQYF,TGTGCCAGCAGCTTAGGACAGGAAAACATTCAGTACTTC,TRBJ2-4,NA,TRBV11-2,NA
CASSQAGFQETQYF,TGTGCCAGCAGCCAAGCGGGTTTCCAAGAGACCCAGTACTTC,TRBJ2-5,NA,TRBV14,NA
CAISEQGAKYEQYF,TGTGCCATCAGTGAACAGGGGGCGAAGTACGAGCAGTACTTC,TRBJ2-7,NA,TRBV10-3,TRBD1
CASNPAGSSYEQYF,TGTGCCAGCAACCCGGCGGGGAGCTCCTACGAGCAGTACTTC,TRBJ2-7,NA,TRBV28,NA
CASSPRDRGSPAGGYTF,TGTGCCAGCAGCCCACGGGACAGGGGCTCTCCCGCCGGCGGCTACACCTTC,TRBJ1-2,NA,TRBV9,TRBD1
CATSDGGGYEQYF,TGTGCCACCAGTGATGGGGGAGGCTACGAGCAGTACTTC,TRBJ2-7,NA,TRBV24-1,NA
CASRSGSGGNQPQHF,TGTGCCAGCAGGTCGGGATCCGGAGGCAATCAGCCCCAGCATTTT,TRBJ1-5,NA,TRBV28,NA
CASRRGGAGNTEAFF,TGTGCCAGCAGGCGAGGGGGCGCGGGGAACACTGAAGCTTTCTTT,TRBJ1-1,NA,TRBV7-8,TRBD1
CASSLELGSEQYF,TGTGCCAGCAGCCTGGAATTGGGAAGCGAGCAGTACTTC,TRBJ2-7,NA,TRBV2,NA
CASSLIGNEQFF,TGCGCCAGCAGCTTAATAGGCAATGAGCAGTTCTTC,TRBJ2-1,NA,TRBV5-1,NA